This T cell receptor beta chain originates from a study of PD-1 blockade in classical Hodgkin lymphoma. The time point: cycle 4 day 1 (C4D1), after 6 weeks of nivolumab. Every one of the patients relapsed after autologous stem cell transplantation (brentuximab vedotin exposure was variable). CDR3 length: 13 residues. Germline-derived CDR1 and CDR2 are SGHNT and YENEEA. V shed 1 base and J shed 4 bases, with 5 bases lying between them. Clones were sequenced by immunoSEQ multiplex PCR, and TCRdb holds only the in-frame ones, with some missing. Of 25,000 to 40,000 clones listed, about 70% are singletons.

The source was peripheral blood mononuclear cells (PBMCs), collected before the fourth cycle of nivolumab. The chain is built from TRBV11-3 and TRBJ1-5; the D is unclear. This TCR came from a human donor with classical Hodgkin lymphoma. This chain's CDR3 is CASSLVVNQPQHF. The CDR3 DNA reads TGTGCCAGCAGCTTAGTGGTGAATCAGCCCCAGCATTTT.